This is a list of T cell receptor beta chains from one sample in a study of blood T cell repertoires in COVID-19. TCRdb's copy holds only in-frame clones and misses some; the assay was immunoSEQ multiplex PCR. Of about 130,000 clones listed, approximately 85% are singletons. Sample: peripheral blood. Every receptor here comes from a human donor in a cohort sampled during active COVID-19. CDR3s include the opening cysteine and the closing phenylalanine or tryptophan. The D gene is left open where the match is weak. Clone sizes are given selectively: once, few, many, or a class where the clone is expanded.

V: TRBV6-5
J: TRBJ2-3
D: TRBD2
size: NA
DNA: TGTGCCAGCAGTTCTGAGCGGGGGGAGACAGATACGCAGTATTTT
CDR3: CASSSERGETDTQYF

V: TRBV6-5
J: TRBJ1-1
D: NA
size: NA
DNA: TGTGCCAGCAGTTACGTCCAGAACACTGAAGCTTTCTTT
CDR3: CASSYVQNTEAFF

V: TRBV18
J: TRBJ2-7
D: NA
size: NA
DNA: TGTGCCAGCTCACCATCGGGACTGAACTACGAGCAGTACTTC
CDR3: CASSPSGLNYEQYF

V: TRBV6-6
J: TRBJ2-2
D: TRBD2
size: NA
DNA: TGTGCCAGCAGCCCGACTAGCGGGGGGGCCGGGGAGCTGTTTTTT
CDR3: CASSPTSGGAGELFF

V: TRBV29-1
J: TRBJ1-3
D: NA
size: NA
DNA: TGCAGCGTTGAGTTGGGAGCGGGGGACACCATATATTTT
CDR3: CSVELGAGDTIYF

V: TRBV6-6
J: TRBJ1-5
D: NA
size: NA
DNA: TGTGCCAGCAGAGAGATTTTTACCAATCAGCCCCAGCATTTT
CDR3: CASREIFTNQPQHF

V: TRBV5-6
J: TRBJ1-5
D: NA
size: NA
DNA: TGTGCCAGCAGCTTGTTCAGGCATAGCAATCAGCCCCAGCATTTT
CDR3: CASSLFRHSNQPQHF

V: TRBV6-5
J: TRBJ1-4
D: NA
size: NA
DNA: TGTGCCAGCAGTAAAACAGGGTTCGGAGAAAAACTGTTTTTT
CDR3: CASSKTGFGEKLFF

V: TRBV2
J: TRBJ2-2
D: NA
size: NA
DNA: TGTGCCAGCAAAGAACAGGGGAACACCGGGGAGCTGTTTTTT
CDR3: CASKEQGNTGELFF

V: TRBV14
J: TRBJ2-3
D: NA
size: NA
DNA: TGTGCCAGCAGCCTGAACATCGGCACAGATACGCAGTATTTT
CDR3: CASSLNIGTDTQYF

V: TRBV7-6
J: TRBJ2-2
D: NA
size: few
DNA: TGTGCCAGCAGCCCCAGCCCCCGAGGGGGGGCCGATCTGGTGGAGCTGTTTTTT
CDR3: CASSPSPRGGADLVELFF

V: TRBV2
J: TRBJ2-1
D: NA
size: NA
DNA: TGTGCCAGCAGTGACAGGGCAAATGAGCAGTTCTTC
CDR3: CASSDRANEQFF

V: TRBV29-1
J: TRBJ2-2
D: TRBD1
size: NA
DNA: TGCAGCGTTGAAGCTTCTGGACAGGGGCTTACCGGGGAGCTGTTTTTT
CDR3: CSVEASGQGLTGELFF

V: TRBV2
J: TRBJ1-1
D: NA
size: NA
DNA: TGTGCCAGCAGGTGGGCGGGGAACACTGAAGCTTTCTTT
CDR3: CASRWAGNTEAFF

V: TRBV10-3
J: TRBJ1-2
D: NA
size: NA
DNA: TGTGCCACCGCCTACCCGGGGGATGGGGGCTACACCTTC
CDR3: CATAYPGDGGYTF

V: TRBV5-1
J: TRBJ2-5
D: TRBD1
size: NA
DNA: TGCGCCAGCAGCCCGGGACAGCGAGAGACCCAGTACTTC
CDR3: CASSPGQRETQYF

V: TRBV2
J: TRBJ1-2
D: NA
size: NA
DNA: TGTGCCAGCAGTGGTGGTCAAACGGGTGGCTACACCTTC
CDR3: CASSGGQTGGYTF

V: TRBV9
J: TRBJ2-1
D: TRBD1
size: NA
DNA: TGTGCCAGCAGGGAAGACAGGGTACACCACGCCCTCCCCTACAATGAGCAGTTCTTC
CDR3: CASREDRVHHALPYNEQFF

V: TRBV11-2
J: TRBJ1-1
D: NA
size: few
DNA: TGTGCCAGCAGCTTAGGACAGGAGTACACTGAAGCTTTCTTT
CDR3: CASSLGQEYTEAFF

V: TRBV5-1
J: TRBJ1-2
D: NA
size: NA
DNA: TGCGCCAGCAGCCTCGGACAAGGTGGCTATGGCTACACCTTC
CDR3: CASSLGQGGYGYTF

V: TRBV13
J: TRBJ1-1
D: NA
size: once
DNA: TGTGCCAGCAGCTCGGGAGTGGGGACTGAAGCTTTCTTT
CDR3: CASSSGVGTEAFF

V: TRBV5-1
J: TRBJ2-7
D: NA
size: NA
DNA: TGCGCCAGCAGACAGGAATCCAGCTACGAGCAGTACTTC
CDR3: CASRQESSYEQYF

V: TRBV21-1
J: TRBJ1-5
D: NA
size: NA
DNA: TGTGCCAGCAGCATACGAGGGAGGGGACCTAATCAGCCCCAGCATTTT
CDR3: CASSIRGRGPNQPQHF

V: TRBV3-1/TRBV3-2
J: TRBJ1-5
D: NA
size: NA
DNA: TGTGCCAGCAGCCAGGACAGAACTAGCAATCAGCCCCAGCATTTT
CDR3: CASSQDRTSNQPQHF

V: TRBV9
J: TRBJ2-7
D: TRBD2
size: NA
DNA: TGTGCCAGCAGCGCGGGGACTAGCGGGGGCTACGAGCAGTACTTC
CDR3: CASSAGTSGGYEQYF

V: TRBV28
J: TRBJ2-7
D: TRBD1
size: NA
DNA: TGTGCCAGCAGCCTACAGGGGGCCTTTGACGAGCAGTACTTC
CDR3: CASSLQGAFDEQYF

V: TRBV4-1
J: TRBJ2-3
D: TRBD2
size: NA
DNA: TGCGCCAGCAGCGGGACTAGCGGGGGGCGTAGCACAGATACGCAGTATTTT
CDR3: CASSGTSGGRSTDTQYF

V: TRBV5-1
J: TRBJ1-6
D: NA
size: NA
DNA: TGCGCCAGCAGCTTGGGCGGAGTGAATAATTCACCCCTCCACTTT
CDR3: CASSLGGVNNSPLHF

V: TRBV5-4
J: TRBJ1-1
D: TRBD1
size: NA
DNA: TGTGCCAGCAGCAAAAGGACAGGGCCGGGGGGGAACACTGAAGCTTTCTTT
CDR3: CASSKRTGPGGNTEAFF

V: TRBV11-2
J: TRBJ2-7
D: TRBD2
size: NA
DNA: TGTGCCAGCAGCTTGAAAACGGGGGGGGCTCGTCTCCACGAGCAGTACTTC
CDR3: CASSLKTGGARLHEQYF

V: TRBV7-8
J: TRBJ2-7
D: TRBD2
size: NA
DNA: TGTGCCAGCAGCTTAGCTCCCAGCGGGGGGACCAAAAGCTCCTACGAGCAGTACTTC
CDR3: CASSLAPSGGTKSSYEQYF